The 7 T cell receptor beta chains given below trace back to one sample, sequenced in a study of CD8 T cells in Susac syndrome. When the RNA was reverse transcribed, random hexamers were used with an input of roughly 0.45 to 1 ug. TCRdb reprocessed the immunoSEQ multiplex PCR reads via MiXCR and lists one record per CDR3 protein. The sample carries about 180,000 distinct CDR3 sequences, approximately 95% recorded once. Sequenced input: CD4+ T cells from PBMCs. Receptors were obtained from a human donor with Susac syndrome.

The rearrangement joins TRBV29-1 to TRBJ2-5; TRBD1 agrees at 9 bases. The V gene's germline CDR1 is SQVTM and CDR2 ANQGSEA. This CDR3 has 13 residues. V dropped 2 bases and J dropped 7; count of bases not matched to a gene: 5. Written as DNA, the CDR3 is TGCAGCGTTGAAAGGGACAGGGATGGGACCCAGTACTTC. This translates into CSVERDRDGTQYF. Full variable domain (missing parts from reference TRBV29-1 and TRBJ2-5): SAVISQKPSRDICQRGTSLTIQCQVDSQVTMMFWYRQQPGQSLTLIATANQGSEATYESGFVIDKFPISRPNLTFSTLTVSNMSPEDSSIYLCSVERDRDGTQYFGPGTRLLVL.

This clonotype has just a few counts. The chain combines TRBV18 with TRBJ1-2; the match to TRBD1 covers 7 bases. Germline trimming cut 3 bases from V and 8 bases from J; bases unmatched to any gene: 6. The CDR3 loop spans 13 amino acids. CDR1 is KGHSH, CDR2 LQKENI, per germline. The DNA of the CDR3 is TGTGCCAGCTCACCCCGACAGGGCGAGGGCTACACCTTC. It codes for CASSPRQGEGYTF. The full variable domain, completed using reference TRBV18 and TRBJ1-2, is NAGVMQNPRHLVRRRGQEARLRCSPMKGHSHVYWYRQLPEEGLKFMVYLQKENIIDESGMPKERFSAEFPKEGPSILRIQQVVRGDSAAYFCASSPRQGEGYTFGSGTRLTVV.

The genes are TRBV20-1 and TRBJ2-1, with 7 bases lining up with TRBD1. Germline trimming cut 3 bases from V and 3 bases from J; bases unmatched to any gene: 5. The CDR3 runs to 14 residues. Germline-derived CDR1 and CDR2 are DFQATT and SNEGSKA (reference sequence). DNA of the CDR3: TGCAGTGCTAGGACAGGGAGAGGCTACAATGAGCAGTTCTTC. This sequence encodes CSARTGRGYNEQFF.

V is TRBV6-5 and J is TRBJ1-2; the D gene is possibly TRBD1 (6 bases). CDR1 is MNHEY and CDR2 is SVGAGI in the germline V gene. This CDR3 spans 15 amino acids. V was clipped by 0 bases and J by 0 bases, with 8 bases between them. DNA of the CDR3: TGTGCCAGCAGTTACTCGGGGGGCCCTAACTATGGCTACACCTTC. Residues: CASSYSGGPNYGYTF.

This chain links TRBV12-3 or TRBV12-4 with TRBJ2-7; either TRBD1 or TRBD2 may supply D (5 bases each). This CDR3 contains 12 residues. V lost 5 bases to trimming and J lost 12 bases, with 17 bases between them. CDR3 protein: CASSGDRVARYF. CDR3 sequence (DNA): TGTGCCAGCAGTGGGGACCGCGTTGCTAGGTACTTC.

The chain recombines TRBV7-2 with TRBJ2-5; TRBD2 matches 9 bases. The CDR3 extends over 16 amino acids. Germline V gene lookup returns CDR1 SGHTA and CDR2 FQGNSA. The junction had 10 bases not matched to a gene; V was cut back by 3 bases and J by 5 bases. The CDR3 DNA is TGTGCCAGCAGCTTCGGTGGGACTAGCTTCTACGAGACCCAGTACTTC. It is translated as CASSFGGTSFYETQYF.

The chain carries TRBV30 and TRBJ2-7; perhaps TRBD2 as D (7 bases). This CDR3 comprises 12 residues. The V end lost 6 bases, the J end lost 2 bases, and 11 bases lay between the germline ends. Looked up from germline, CDR1 is GTSNPN and CDR2 is SVGIG (reference sequence). The CDR3 sequence is CACRGGAYEQYF. In nucleotides, the CDR3 is TGTGCCTGCAGAGGGGGGGCCTACGAGCAGTACTTC.